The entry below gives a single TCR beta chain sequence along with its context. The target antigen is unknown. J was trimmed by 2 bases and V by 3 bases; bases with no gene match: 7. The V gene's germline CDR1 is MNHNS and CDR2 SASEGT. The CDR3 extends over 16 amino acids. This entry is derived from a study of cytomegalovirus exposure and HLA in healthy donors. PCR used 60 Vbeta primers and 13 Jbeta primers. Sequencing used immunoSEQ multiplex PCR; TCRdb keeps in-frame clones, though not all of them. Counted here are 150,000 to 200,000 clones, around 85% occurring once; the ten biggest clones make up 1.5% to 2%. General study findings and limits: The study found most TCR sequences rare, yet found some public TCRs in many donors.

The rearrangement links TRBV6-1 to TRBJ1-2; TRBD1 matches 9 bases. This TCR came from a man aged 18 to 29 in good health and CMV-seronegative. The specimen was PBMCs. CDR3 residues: CASSDLPGTGNYGYTF. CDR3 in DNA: TGTGCCAGCAGTGACCTTCCCGGGACAGGGAACTATGGCTACACCTTC.